Shown below are 27 T cell receptor beta chains from a single sample sequenced in a study of cytomegalovirus exposure and HLA in healthy donors. The PCR contained 60 Vbeta and 13 Jbeta primers. This table comes from immunoSEQ multiplex PCR, and its TCRdb copy is limited to in-frame clones, with some not included. This table has approximately 160,000 clones, 75% appearing once. Specimen: PBMCs. These receptors were collected from a woman aged 50 to 65 in good health and CMV-seropositive.

This chain joins TRBV27 and TRBJ2-7, with TRBD1 identical over 7 bases. This CDR3 region has 13 residues. V was pared by 5 bases and J by 2 bases, with 3 bases of the junction left unmatched. The germline gives CDR1 MNHEY, CDR2 SMNVEV (reference sequence). CDR3 DNA: TGTGCCAGCAGTGGGACAGCCGCCTACGAGCAGTACTTC. Protein product: CASSGTAAYEQYF.

The chain recombines TRBV29-1 with TRBJ1-1; no definite D call. The V end lost 6 bases, the J end lost 3 bases, and 14 bases lay between the germline ends. The CDR3 covers 13 residues. The germline V gene encodes CDR1 SQVTM and CDR2 ANQGSEA. The CDR3 DNA follows: TGCAGCGTCCATGGCGGGTTTTACACTGAAGCTTTCTTT. It codes for CSVHGGFYTEAFF.

This clone was recorded once. The chain uses TRBV7-3 and TRBJ1-1; D call uncertain. CDR1 and CDR2 (germline): SGHTA, FQGTGA. The ends were cut back, 1 base at V and 0 bases at J, with 6 bases in the middle. The CDR3 sequence is 14 residues long. The CDR3 DNA follows: TGTGCCAGCAGCTTAAGTCCGGTGAACACTGAAGCTTTCTTT. It is translated as CASSLSPVNTEAFF.

The V gene is TRBV19, the J gene TRBJ2-1, with 11 bases matching TRBD2. The germline V gene encodes CDR1 LNHDA and CDR2 SQIVND (reference sequence). The CDR3 has 18 residues. After removal of 8 bases from V and 1 base from J, the junction contained 13 bases not matched to a gene. The CDR3 nucleotides are TGTGCCAGTGGCGAACTAGCGGGGGAGTCGAGATCCTACAATGAGCAGTTCTTC. This translates into CASGELAGESRSYNEQFF.

This clone occurred once. The chain has TRBV27 and TRBJ1-2, with 10 bases matching TRBD1. Unmatched junction bases numbered 4, after V lost 2 bases and J lost 7 bases. CDR1 and CDR2 from the germline V gene are MNHEY and SMNVEV (reference sequence). The CDR3 totals 14 residues. Here the CDR3 reads CASSLRDRGSGYTF. In nucleotides, the CDR3 is TGTGCCAGCAGTTTAAGGGACAGGGGAAGTGGCTACACCTTC.

About this clone: The same CDR3 can be traced to other DNA sequences in this sample. This sequence joins TRBV9 and TRBJ2-7, with D maybe TRBD1 (6 bases). The CDR3 contains 15 residues. Germline V gene sequence: CDR1 SGDLS, CDR2 YYNGEE. Trimming removed 6 bases from V and 9 bases from J, with 25 bases in between. CDR3 residues: CASIRRGLSYGGQYF. DNA for the CDR3: TGTGCCAGCATTCGCAGGGGCCTCTCCTATGGGGGGCAGTACTTC.

V gene TRBV15 combines with J gene TRBJ1-1; D unresolved. Per germline, CDR1 LNHNV and CDR2 YYDKDF (reference sequence). The CDR3 has 14 amino acids. V was shortened by 3 bases and J by 6 bases, with 14 bases between the two germline ends. CDR3 nucleotide sequence: TGTGCCACCAGCAGGGCTATTGAGGCTTCTGAAGCTTTCTTT. This translates into CATSRAIEASEAFF.

The V and J genes are TRBV6-1 and TRBJ2-5; D not certain. The last part of the DNA fits TRBJ2-7 better; the J call may be wrong. CDR1 and CDR2 (germline): MNHNS, SASEGT. This CDR3 is 11 amino acids long. This CDR3 reads CASSAKYEQYF. The CDR3 DNA reads TGTGCCAGCAGCGCCAAATACGAGCAGTACTTC.

CDR3 sequence: CASRGSGAYEQYF. The CDR3 DNA reads TGTGCCAGCCGGGGGTCAGGCGCCTACGAGCAGTACTTC. The chain employs TRBV6-5 and TRBJ2-7; maybe TRBD2 (6 bases). The germline V and J ends were trimmed by 8 bases and 2 bases, with 13 bases remaining between them. The CDR3 sequence is 13 residues long. In germline, CDR1 is MNHEY, CDR2 SVGAGI.

The chain is built from TRBV14 and TRBJ1-2; 11 nucleotides line up with TRBD1. V trimming: 0 bases; J trimming: 3 bases; junction bases outside the gene matches: 6. The germline gives CDR1 SGHDN, CDR2 FVKESK. CDR3 size: 17 residues. The CDR3 sequence: CASSQDWGQGEDYGYTF. The CDR3 DNA is TGTGCCAGCAGCCAAGATTGGGGACAGGGGGAAGACTATGGCTACACCTTC. The full variable domain, completed using reference TRBV14 and TRBJ1-2, is EAGVTQFPSHSVIEKGQTVTLRCDPISGHDNLYWYRRVMGKEIKFLLHFVKESKQDESGMPNNRFLAERTGGTYSTLKVQPAELEDSGVYFCASSQDWGQGEDYGYTFGSGTRLTVV.

V is TRBV4-1 and J is TRBJ1-2; TRBD1 matches at 8 bases. The CDR3 is 17 amino acids. Germline-derived CDR1 and CDR2 are MGHRA and YSYEKL. Germline trimming cut 0 bases from V and 6 bases from J; bases unmatched to any gene: 12. The CDR3 spells CASSQDRAGGVRNGYTF. The CDR3 DNA reads TGCGCCAGCAGCCAAGATCGTGCAGGGGGCGTTCGGAATGGCTACACCTTC.

This clone came up once. V usage is TRBV27 and J usage is TRBJ1-2; 11 bases match TRBD1. V lost 4 bases to trimming and J lost 7 bases; unmatched junction nucleotides: 14. This CDR3 region has 17 residues. Germline loops: CDR1 MNHEY, CDR2 SMNVEV (reference sequence). CDR3 DNA sequence: TGTGCCAGCAGTTCCGCCGGGGACAGGGGGTCGGTTGGTGGCTACACCTTC. Its protein is CASSSAGDRGSVGGYTF.

Only one count was recorded for this clone. The chain has TRBV9 and TRBJ2-3, with D maybe TRBD2 (6 bases). Trimming left V 1 base short and J 5 bases short, with 11 bases between. The germline gives CDR1 SGDLS, CDR2 YYNGEE. This CDR3 has 14 amino acids. The DNA of the CDR3 is TGTGCCAGCAGCGTAAATAGCGGTGAAGATACGCAGTATTTT. It specifies CASSVNSGEDTQYF.

In its sample, this clone was seen once. The chain links TRBV11-2 to TRBJ1-1; the D gene is possibly TRBD1 (5 bases). CDR1 and CDR2 (germline): SGHAT, FQNNGV. The ends were cut back, 2 bases at V and 2 bases at J, with 12 bases in the middle. CDR3 length equals 15 residues. For the CDR3, the DNA is TGTGCCAGCAGCTTAAGGACAACGGTTAACACTGAAGCTTTCTTT. It encodes CASSLRTTVNTEAFF.

The V gene is TRBV7-6, the J gene TRBJ1-3, with D possibly TRBD1 on 6 matching bases. Germline loops: CDR1 SGHVS, CDR2 FNYEAQ. V lost 0 bases to trimming and J lost 0 bases, with 12 bases between them. The CDR3 is made up of 17 amino acids. CDR3 in amino acids: CASSLAGHGFSGNTIYF. DNA for the CDR3: TGTGCCAGCAGCTTAGCGGGACACGGATTCTCTGGAAACACCATATATTTT.

The rearrangement joins TRBV6-5 to TRBJ2-7; 11 positions agree with TRBD1. CDR3 length: 13 amino acids. V lost 10 bases, J lost 6 bases, and 8 bases stayed unmatched. The germline V gene encodes CDR1 MNHEY and CDR2 SVGAGI. The CDR3 reads CATSPGQGGEQYF. Written as DNA, the CDR3 is TGTGCCACTAGTCCGGGACAGGGGGGCGAGCAGTACTTC.

CDR3 sequence reads: CASGRTGGANEKLFF. The DNA for the CDR3 is TGCGCCAGCGGTAGGACCGGGGGAGCTAATGAAAAACTGTTTTTT. The J gene is TRBJ1-4, the V gene TRBV5-1; TRBD1 is a possible D gene (5 bases). V dropped 7 bases and J dropped 3 bases, with 16 bases sitting between them. CDR3 length equals 15 residues. The V gene's germline CDR1 is SGHRS and CDR2 YFSETQ.

The V gene is TRBV19, the J gene TRBJ1-2; TRBD1 matches 9 bases. Germline V CDR1 and CDR2: LNHDA, SQIVND (reference sequence). CDR3 length equals 15 residues. V lost 6 bases and J lost 9; bases outside the gene matches: 14. The DNA of the CDR3 is TGTGCCAGTAGCAGTATAGTAGGACAGGGGCTTCGCTACACCTTC. Its translation is CASSSIVGQGLRYTF.

The rearrangement joins TRBV5-4 to TRBJ1-1, with 9 bases matching TRBD1. Looked up from germline, CDR1 is SGHNT and CDR2 is YYREEE (reference sequence). With 4 bases clipped from V and 5 bases from J, the junction kept 12 bases outside the gene matches. This CDR3 region has 16 residues. CDR3 bases: TGTGCCAGCAGCGAAGAAGGGACAGGGCCGGGTACTGAAGCTTTCTTT. Protein sequence: CASSEEGTGPGTEAFF.

This clone appeared once. The chain links TRBV5-4 to TRBJ1-2; D gene uncertain. The CDR3 runs 14 residues. Looked up from germline, CDR1 is SGHNT and CDR2 is YYREEE (reference sequence). Trimming took 1 base from V and 8 from J, leaving 15 bases between them. In DNA, the CDR3 is TGTGCCAGCAGCTTGTCCTCCGGCTCGGAGGGCTACACCTTC. Its translation is CASSLSSGSEGYTF. The full variable domain, rest sourced from reference TRBV5-4 and TRBJ1-2, is ETGVTQSPTHLIKTRGQQVTLRCSSQSGHNTVSWYQQALGQGPQFIFQYYREEENGRGNFPPRFSGLQFPNYSSELNVNALELDDSALYLCASSLSSGSEGYTFGSGTRLTVV.

This clone has only a few counts. The chain is built from TRBV9 and TRBJ2-7; possible D gene TRBD2, 5 bases. CDR1 SGDLS and CDR2 YYNGEE come from the germline V gene. V lost 0 bases to trimming and J lost 3 bases, with 10 bases between them. The CDR3 runs 14 residues. The CDR3 nucleotides are TGTGCCAGCAGCGTAGATCCCGCGGGCTACGAGCAGTACTTC. Translating gives CASSVDPAGYEQYF.

The chain employs TRBV11-3 and TRBJ2-2; D uncertain. The CDR3 has 12 residues. Germline CDR1 reads SGHNT; CDR2 reads YENEEA. Between the trimmed V and J ends, which lost 2 bases and 6 bases, there was a span of 4 bases. CDR3 nucleotide sequence: TGTGCCAGCAGCTTATGGCCCGGGGAGCTGTTTTTT. Its protein is CASSLWPGELFF. The full variable domain, its missing parts supplied by reference TRBV11-3 and TRBJ2-2, is EAGVVQSPRYKIIEKKQPVAFWCNPISGHNTLYWYLQNLGQGPELLIRYENEEAVDDSQLPKDRFSAERLKGVDSTLKIQPAELGDSAVYLCASSLWPGELFFGEGSRLTVL.

CDR3 nucleotide sequence: TGTGCCAGCAGTCCCCGGACAGGGGAGAGTACCATATATTTT. This sequence encodes CASSPRTGESTIYF. V and J are TRBV6-1 and TRBJ1-3; 9 bases are shared with TRBD1. Germline loops: CDR1 MNHNS, CDR2 SASEGT. Trimming removed 5 bases from V and 10 bases from J; junction bases left unmatched: 9. The CDR3 covers 14 residues.

The J gene is TRBJ1-6, the V gene TRBV30, with 7 bases lining up with TRBD1. The ends lost 3 bases at V and 4 bases at J; junction bases unmatched: 6. CDR3 length equals 15 residues. The germline gives CDR1 GTSNPN, CDR2 SVGIG (reference sequence). CDR3 amino acids: CAWSPTGRYNSPLHF. As DNA, the CDR3 is TGTGCCTGGAGCCCGACAGGGCGGTATAATTCACCCCTCCACTTT.

The CDR3 region has the DNA TGTGCCAGCTCCGGGACAGATAGCAATCAGCCCCAGCATTTT. Protein product: CASSGTDSNQPQHF. The V call is TRBV18, the J call TRBJ1-5; TRBD1 matches at 7 bases. CDR3 length: 14 residues. V lost 6 bases, J lost 0 bases, and 2 bases stayed unmatched. Germline CDR1 and CDR2: KGHSH and LQKENI.

The chain couples TRBV7-6 to TRBJ2-7; TRBD2 matches at 9 bases. Germline CDR1 reads SGHVS; CDR2 reads FNYEAQ. The CDR3 has 14 amino acids. V lost 5 bases, J lost 5 bases, and 7 bases stayed unmatched. The CDR3 DNA sequence: TGTGCCAGCAGCGATCCTGCTAGCGGGGACGAGCAGTACTTC. It yields the protein CASSDPASGDEQYF.

This chain uses TRBV29-1 with TRBJ2-1; a weak D match, TRBD2 (6 bases). CDR1 is SQVTM and CDR2 is ANQGSEA in the germline V gene. The CDR3 extends over 15 amino acids. The germline V and J ends were trimmed by 4 bases and 0 bases, with 13 bases remaining between them. The CDR3 region has the DNA TGCAGCGTTGTAGGGACTCTGACCTCCTACAATGAGCAGTTCTTC. Protein product: CSVVGTLTSYNEQFF.